This entry features one T cell receptor (beta chain) sequence. The target antigen is unknown. This specimen belongs to a study of blood T cells in healthy people across ages. Study summary: Capture by template switching was about one barcoded beta molecule per two T cells. General observations from the study: No conclusive comparison of naive versus antigen-experienced cells was possible with unsorted PBMCs.

Through a sample-barcoded 5' primer and a J-beta primer mix, a second PCR was run for roughly 6 to 12 cycles. Every cDNA was tagged by a template-switch adaptor with 12 random nucleotides. TCRdb re-analysed the 5' RACE reads in MiXCR, keeping a single row per CDR3 protein. The sample records just under 750,000 distinct CDR3 sequences, about a fifth being singletons. CDR1 is SGHTA and CDR2 is FQGNSA in the germline V gene. The CDR3 runs to 15 residues. V was trimmed by 0 bases and J by 3 bases, leaving 9 bases between them. This TCR derives from an older man in good health. Sequencing was done on a sample of blood. The chain combines TRBV7-2 with TRBJ1-5, with D uncertain. The CDR3 bases are TGTGCCAGCAGCTTAGCTGGGTCAGTCAATCAGCCCCAGCATTTT. Translated, it gives CASSLAGSVNQPQHF.